The 30 T cell receptor beta chains in this list originate from one sample, sequenced in a study of blood T cells in healthy people across ages. A second roughly 6 to 12 cycle PCR used barcoded and J-beta primers. One entry per CDR3 protein results from TCRdb running MiXCR on the 5' RACE reads. The profile shows 850,000 to 1,300,000 distinct CDR3 sequences, 45% of them singletons. Material: blood. These receptors all stem from a woman aged 55-69 years in good health.

V gene TRBV20-1 combines with J gene TRBJ2-1; D is unresolved. This CDR3 has 12 residues. V dropped 3 bases and J dropped 12 bases, with 15 bases sitting between them. Germline values: CDR1 DFQATT, CDR2 SNEGSKA (reference sequence). The CDR3 bases are TGCAGTGCTAGGTCCGGACCCATGTGGCAGTTCTTC. Amino acid sequence: CSARSGPMWQFF.

The chain joins TRBV24-1 to TRBJ2-3; tentatively, D is TRBD2 (6 bases). The CDR3 runs to 17 residues. V was trimmed by 3 bases and J by 2 bases, leaving 17 bases between them. Germline lookup yields CDR1 KGHDR and CDR2 SFDVKD. The CDR3 region has the DNA TGTGCCACCAGTGATCCCGGGACTGGGGGACCCACAGATACGCAGTATTTT. It is translated as CATSDPGTGGPTDTQYF.

The chain has TRBV12-3 or TRBV12-4 and TRBJ2-7; D remains unclear. Trimming left V 6 bases short and J 2 bases short, with 11 bases between. The length of the CDR3 is 13 residues. Here the CDR3 DNA reads TGTGCCAGCAGCCGGAGTGGAACCTACGAGCAGTACTTC. It translates to CASSRSGTYEQYF.

This clonotype was recorded only once. V and J are TRBV20-1 and TRBJ2-5, with 11 bases identical to TRBD1. V dropped 2 bases and J dropped 3; count of bases not matched to a gene: 8. The CDR3 has 16 amino acids. Germline values: CDR1 DFQATT, CDR2 SNEGSKA (reference sequence). CDR3 protein: CSARPPGQGVKETQYF. The CDR3 nucleotides are TGCAGTGCTAGACCTCCGGGACAGGGGGTCAAAGAGACCCAGTACTTC.

CDR3 loop: CASSFLGQTLNTEAFF. CDR3 DNA sequence: TGTGCCAGCAGCTTCCTCGGACAAACCCTGAACACTGAAGCTTTCTTT. This chain connects TRBV7-9 to TRBJ1-1; D may be TRBD1 (5 bases). The germline gives CDR1 SEHNR, CDR2 FQNEAQ (reference sequence). CDR3 length: 16 residues. V was pared by 3 bases and J by 0 bases, with 14 bases between. Full variable domain (missing parts from reference TRBV7-9 and TRBJ1-1): DTGVSQNPRHKITKRGQNVTFRCDPISEHNRLYWYRQTLGQGPEFLTYFQNEAQLEKSRLLSDRFSAERPKGSFSTLEIQRTEQGDSAMYLCASSFLGQTLNTEAFFGQGTRLTVV.

Here the CDR3 reads CASSYPPLPGGADTQYF. CDR3 coding DNA: TGTGCCAGCAGTTACCCGCCCCTGCCAGGGGGCGCAGATACGCAGTATTTT. V is TRBV6-2 or TRBV6-3 and J is TRBJ2-3; 8 positions agree with TRBD1. This CDR3 has 17 amino acids. Unmatched junction bases numbered 11, after V lost 2 bases and J lost 4 bases. CDR1 MNHEY and CDR2 SVGEGT come from the germline V gene.

This clonotype was seen at least ten times. The chain employs TRBV10-3 and TRBJ2-3; D ambiguous. Germline assignment: CDR1 ENHRY and CDR2 SYGVKD. The length of the CDR3 is 11 residues. V was clipped by 10 bases and J by 6 bases, with 11 bases between them. The CDR3 nucleotides read TGTGCCACAGCATCCACGGATACGCAGTATTTT. This translates into CATASTDTQYF.

This chain links TRBV18 with TRBJ1-4; a possible D gene is TRBD1 (6 bases). Trimming took 4 bases from V and 0 from J, leaving 18 bases between them. Germline values: CDR1 KGHSH, CDR2 LQKENI. This CDR3 region has 18 residues. The CDR3 loop is CASSLRTAQGATNEKLFF. In DNA, the CDR3 is TGTGCCAGCTCACTAAGGACAGCTCAAGGGGCAACTAATGAAAAACTGTTTTTT. Together with reference TRBV18 and TRBJ1-4, the CDR3 gives the full variable domain: NAGVMQNPRHLVRRRGQEARLRCSPMKGHSHVYWYRQLPEEGLKFMVYLQKENIIDESGMPKERFSAEFPKEGPSILRIQQVVRGDSAAYFCASSLRTAQGATNEKLFFGSGTQLSVL.

The rearrangement links TRBV27 to TRBJ1-3, with D possibly being TRBD1 (5 bases). The ends were cut back, 6 bases at V and 1 base at J, with 13 bases in the middle. The CDR3 runs to 15 residues. CDR1 MNHEY and CDR2 SMNVEV come from the germline V gene (reference sequence). The DNA of the CDR3 is TGTGCCAGCAGCCCTAACGGGGGGTCTGGAAACACCATATATTTT. Protein product: CASSPNGGSGNTIYF.

CDR3 DNA sequence: TGTGCCAGCAGCCCGACCGGGACAGCGTACCAAGAGACCCAGTACTTC. It encodes CASSPTGTAYQETQYF. V is TRBV14 and J is TRBJ2-5; 7 positions agree with TRBD1. This CDR3 has 16 residues. Germline CDR1 is SGHDN and CDR2 is FVKESK. The V segment lost 4 bases and the J segment 0 bases; nucleotides outside the gene matches: 8. Complete variable domain (other parts from reference TRBV14 and TRBJ2-5): EAGVTQFPSHSVIEKGQTVTLRCDPISGHDNLYWYRRVMGKEIKFLLHFVKESKQDESGMPNNRFLAERTGGTYSTLKVQPAELEDSGVYFCASSPTGTAYQETQYFGPGTRLLVL.

The chain uses TRBV12-5 and TRBJ2-1; D remains ambiguous. The germline CDR1 and CDR2 sequences are LGHNT and FRNRAP. The CDR3 extends over 13 amino acids. Trimming left V 3 bases short and J 3 bases short, with 6 bases between. CDR3: CASGFPGYNEQFF. In DNA form, the CDR3 reads TGTGCTAGTGGTTTCCCGGGCTACAATGAGCAGTTCTTC.

This clonotype was observed once. This chain joins TRBV20-1 and TRBJ2-1, with 10 bases matching TRBD2. This CDR3 has 16 residues. Germline CDR1 DFQATT, CDR2 SNEGSKA (reference sequence). V was pared by 0 bases and J by 4 bases, with 6 bases of the junction left unmatched. The CDR3 region has the DNA TGCAGTGCTAGAGAGCCCAGCGGGAGGGGATACAATGAGCAGTTCTTC. Protein product: CSAREPSGRGYNEQFF.

This chain uses TRBV20-1 with TRBJ1-2; D gene uncertain. Trimming shortened V by 6 bases and J by 0 bases, and 11 bases separated the two germline ends. The length of the CDR3 is 13 residues. Per the germline V gene, CDR1 is DFQATT and CDR2 is SNEGSKA (reference sequence). CDR3 sequence (DNA): TGCAGTGCCGTAGTCCCTACTAACTATGGCTACACCTTC. Its translation: CSAVVPTNYGYTF.

The V and J genes are TRBV2 and TRBJ2-4; TRBD1 agrees at 7 bases. This CDR3 spans 15 amino acids. With V trimmed by 7 bases and J by 0 bases, 6 bases remained unmatched. Germline CDR1 reads SNHLY; CDR2 reads FYNNEI. The chain's CDR3 is CASTWDSLAKNIQYF. In DNA form, the CDR3 reads TGTGCCAGCACCTGGGACAGTTTAGCCAAAAACATTCAGTACTTC.

This chain links TRBV20-1 with TRBJ2-1; 8 bases map to TRBD2. The CDR3 totals 17 residues. With 0 bases clipped from V and 7 bases from J, the junction kept 14 bases outside the gene matches. Per germline, CDR1 DFQATT and CDR2 SNEGSKA (reference sequence). CDR3 loop: CSARDPLRAGVSNEQFF. In nucleotides, the CDR3 is TGCAGTGCTAGAGATCCACTAAGAGCGGGAGTAAGTAATGAGCAGTTCTTC.

This clonotype was counted a few times. The chain links TRBV9 to TRBJ2-3; no clear D gene. This CDR3 has 14 residues. Per the germline V gene, CDR1 is SGDLS and CDR2 is YYNGEE. V dropped 0 bases and J dropped 1 base, with 6 bases sitting between them. The CDR3 sequence is CASSVEAGTDTQYF. The DNA of the CDR3 is TGTGCCAGCAGCGTAGAAGCCGGCACAGATACGCAGTATTTT.

This clonotype has just a few counts. The chain couples TRBV7-2 to TRBJ2-7, with 11 bases matching TRBD2. This CDR3 region has 17 residues. Germline CDR1 and CDR2: SGHTA and FQGNSA. The junction had 4 bases not matched to a gene; V was cut back by 0 bases and J by 0 bases. CDR3 nucleotides: TGTGCCAGCAGCTTAGCCGGGACTAGCGGTTTCTCCTACGAGCAGTACTTC. Translation gives CASSLAGTSGFSYEQYF. The variable domain in full, with the rest retrieved from reference TRBV7-2 and TRBJ2-7, is GAGVSQSPSNKVTEKGKDVELRCDPISGHTALYWYRQSLGQGLEFLIYFQGNSAPDKSGLPSDRFSAERTGGSVSTLTIQRTQQEDSAVYLCASSLAGTSGFSYEQYFGPGTRLTVT.

The chain employs TRBV7-2 and TRBJ2-1; unclear D gene. Germline V gene sequence: CDR1 SGHTA, CDR2 FQGNSA. This CDR3 region has 15 residues. Deletions cut 4 bases from V and 3 bases from J, with 13 bases between. CDR3: CASSSEARFYNEQFF. The CDR3, as DNA: TGTGCCAGCAGCTCCGAGGCCAGGTTCTACAATGAGCAGTTCTTC.

This clonotype has just a few counts. J is TRBJ2-7 and V is TRBV28; 10 bases fit TRBD1. Germline V CDR1 and CDR2: MDHEN, SYDVKM. The CDR3 contains 13 residues. The V segment lost 7 bases and the J segment 2 bases; nucleotides outside the gene matches: 2. CDR3 loop: CASKGTGAYEQYF. In DNA form, the CDR3 reads TGTGCCAGCAAAGGGACAGGGGCCTACGAGCAGTACTTC.

The rearrangement uses TRBV28 and TRBJ2-4; no definite D call. Germline lookup yields CDR1 MDHEN and CDR2 SYDVKM. The ends were cut back, 6 bases at V and 8 bases at J, with 23 bases in the middle. There are 16 residues in the CDR3. The CDR3 nucleotides are TGTGCCAGCAGGAACTATAGACGGTACCAACGGGACATTCAGTACTTC. Residues: CASRNYRRYQRDIQYF.

This chain joins TRBV5-1 and TRBJ1-2, with D perhaps matching TRBD1 (5 bases). The V end lost 4 bases, the J end lost 8 bases, and 18 bases lay between the germline ends. CDR3 length: 14 amino acids. Germline CDR1 is SGHRS and CDR2 is YFSETQ. The CDR3 DNA reads TGCGCCAGCAGCCCAGGGATTCCTAGGGAAGGCTACACCTTC. Residues: CASSPGIPREGYTF.

V is TRBV6-6 and J is TRBJ1-1; 8 positions match TRBD1. Trimming removed 2 bases from V and 4 bases from J; junction bases left unmatched: 6. Germline V gene sequence: CDR1 MNHNY, CDR2 SVGAGI (reference sequence). The CDR3 totals 15 residues. The CDR3 sequence: CASSYPTGDATEAFF. The CDR3 nucleotides are TGTGCCAGCAGTTACCCGACAGGGGATGCCACTGAAGCTTTCTTT.

This clonotype has only a few counts. The chain is built from TRBV6-1 and TRBJ2-4; TRBD1 might be the D (5 bases). The J call may be in error: the DNA end matches TRBJ2-7 better. Germline-derived CDR1 and CDR2 are MNHNS and SASEGT. The CDR3 runs to 17 residues. CDR3 in DNA: TGTGCCAGCAGTGAAGCTATAATGGGGCGCAGCCCCTACGAGCAGTACTTC. As protein: CASSEAIMGRSPYEQYF.

This clonotype was seen a handful of times. CDR3 coding DNA: TGTGCCAGCAGTACCCGACAGGGGCCCAGCTACAATGAGCAGTTCTTC. Translating gives CASSTRQGPSYNEQFF. The chain employs TRBV6-2 or TRBV6-3 and TRBJ2-1, with TRBD1 matching over 8 bases. The V gene's germline CDR1 is MNHEY and CDR2 SVGEGT. The CDR3 sequence is 16 residues long. Losses at the gene ends were 5 bases for V and 3 bases for J; bases not matched to a gene: 9.

This chain joins TRBV10-1 and TRBJ2-1; D remains unclear. V was cut by 1 base and J by 6 bases, with 4 bases left in between. CDR3 length: 12 amino acids. Per germline, CDR1 WNHNN and CDR2 SYGVQD (reference sequence). This CDR3 reads CASSELGNEQFF. The CDR3 DNA is TGCGCCAGCAGTGAGTTGGGCAATGAGCAGTTCTTC.

A word on this clonotype: A read error may be the cause here, since a much bigger clone is one base away. The CDR3 region has the DNA TGTGCCAGCAGCGTAGGGAGTATCGACTGTGGCTACACCTTC. It encodes CASSVGSIDCGYTF. The V and J genes are TRBV9 and TRBJ1-2; no reliable D call. Germline CDR1 and CDR2: SGDLS and YYNGEE. V lost 0 bases and J lost 7, with 13 bases in between. This CDR3 contains 14 residues.

This clonotype was detected only a few times. The chain uses TRBV10-2 and TRBJ2-1; 14 bases are shared with TRBD2. Germline V lookup: CDR1 WSHSY, CDR2 SAAADI. Trimming took 3 bases from V and 4 from J; bases not matched to a gene: 8. The CDR3 totals 18 residues. The CDR3 DNA sequence: TGCGCCAGCAGTGATACCGGGACTAGCGGGAGATGGTACAATGAGCAGTTCTTC. It codes for CASSDTGTSGRWYNEQFF.

The chain uses TRBV20-1 and TRBJ1-5; no firm D call. This CDR3 spans 13 amino acids. V lost 6 bases and J lost 3, with 12 bases in between. CDR1 is DFQATT, CDR2 SNEGSKA, per germline (reference sequence). The CDR3: CSARVVLNQPQHF. CDR3 nucleotides: TGCAGTGCCCGGGTAGTTCTCAATCAGCCCCAGCATTTT.

This rearrangement joins TRBV20-1 to TRBJ2-1; 9 bases map to TRBD1. Per germline, CDR1 DFQATT and CDR2 SNEGSKA (reference sequence). Trimming removed 0 bases from V and 5 bases from J; junction bases left unmatched: 11. The CDR3 covers 17 residues. The CDR3 loop reads CSARDPHGTGYDNEQFF. Here the CDR3 DNA reads TGCAGTGCTAGAGATCCCCACGGGACAGGGTATGACAATGAGCAGTTCTTC.

The J gene is TRBJ1-2, the V gene TRBV20-1; 9 nucleotides align to TRBD1. The CDR3 runs to 12 residues. The V segment lost 6 bases and the J segment 12 bases; nucleotides outside the gene matches: 11. CDR1 and CDR2 from the germline V gene are DFQATT and SNEGSKA (reference sequence). The CDR3 spells CSAPGTGTRHTF. Written as DNA, the CDR3 is TGCAGTGCCCCAGGGACAGGGACACGGCACACCTTC.